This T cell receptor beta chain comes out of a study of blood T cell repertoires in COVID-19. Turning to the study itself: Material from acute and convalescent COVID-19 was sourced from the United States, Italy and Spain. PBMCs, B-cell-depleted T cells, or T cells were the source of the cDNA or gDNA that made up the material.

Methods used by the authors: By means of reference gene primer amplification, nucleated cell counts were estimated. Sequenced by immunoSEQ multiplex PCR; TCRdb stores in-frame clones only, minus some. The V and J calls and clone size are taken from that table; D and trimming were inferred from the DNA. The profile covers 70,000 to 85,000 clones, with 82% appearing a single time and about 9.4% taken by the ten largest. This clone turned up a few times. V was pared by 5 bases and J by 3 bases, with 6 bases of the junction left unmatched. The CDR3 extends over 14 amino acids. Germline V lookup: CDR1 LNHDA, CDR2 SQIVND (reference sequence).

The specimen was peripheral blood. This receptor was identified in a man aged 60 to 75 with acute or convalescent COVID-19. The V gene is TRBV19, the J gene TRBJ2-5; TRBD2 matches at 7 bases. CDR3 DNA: TGTGCCAGTAGTCCCCTCGGGGGGAAAGAGACCCAGTACTTC. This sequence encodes CASSPLGGKETQYF.